These 26 T cell receptor beta chains originate from one sample sequenced in a study of a mutant IDH1 vaccine in newly diagnosed glioma. Noted time point: week 23, last vaccination. Vaccination comprised doses that each held 300 ug of mutant IDH1 20-mer peptide, plus topical imiquimod. TCRdb's copy holds only in-frame clones and misses some; the assay was immunoSEQ multiplex PCR. The sample contains approximately 60,000 clones, 70% to 90% of which appear only once. Their specific antigens are unknown. The starting material was PBMCs, obtained from a glioma patient whose treatment included an IDH1 peptide vaccine. The receptors here all came from a young man with glioma.

The V gene is TRBV28, the J gene TRBJ2-2; 11 bases fit TRBD1. V lost 6 bases, J lost 5 bases, and 8 bases stayed unmatched. Germline V gene sequence: CDR1 MDHEN, CDR2 SYDVKM. This CDR3 contains 16 residues. DNA of the CDR3: TGTGCCAGCAGCCCGGGACAGGGGGTTGGTACCGGGGAGCTGTTTTTT. Its protein is CASSPGQGVGTGELFF. Full variable domain (missing parts from reference TRBV28 and TRBJ2-2): DVKVTQSSRYLVKRTGEKVFLECVQDMDHENMFWYRQDPGLGLRLIYFSYDVKMKEKGDIPEGYSVSREKKERFSLILESASTNQTSMYLCASSPGQGVGTGELFFGEGSRLTVL.

Remarks on this clone: Other DNA sequences from this sample encode an identical CDR3 as well. The chain is built from TRBV6-1 and TRBJ1-1; possibly TRBD1 for D (6 bases). The V gene lost 3 bases and the J gene lost 0 bases, with 11 bases spanning the gap. This CDR3 comprises 15 residues. Per the germline V gene, CDR1 is MNHNS and CDR2 is SASEGT. The CDR3 nucleotides read TGTGCCAGCAGTGAGCAGGGACATTTGAACACTGAAGCTTTCTTT. Translated: CASSEQGHLNTEAFF.

The CDR3 loop reads CASSPQGASYEQYF. The DNA of the CDR3 is TGCGCCAGCAGCCCGCAGGGGGCAAGCTACGAGCAGTACTTC. The rearrangement joins TRBV5-1 to TRBJ2-7; 8 nucleotides agree with TRBD1. Germline V gene sequence: CDR1 SGHRS, CDR2 YFSETQ. V gave up 4 bases and J gave up 3 bases; unmatched junction bases: 6. The CDR3 has 14 residues.

The V call is TRBV4-1, the J call TRBJ1-1; D uncertain. Germline V gene data show CDR1 as MGHRA and CDR2 as YSYEKL. CDR3 length: 15 residues. The germline V and J ends were trimmed by 0 bases and 5 bases, with 13 bases remaining between them. CDR3 protein: CASSQDPNGGTEAFF. The CDR3 DNA reads TGCGCCAGCAGCCAAGATCCAAACGGCGGGACTGAAGCTTTCTTT.

V is TRBV4-1 and J is TRBJ2-5; 11 bases map to TRBD2. V gave up 3 bases and J gave up 1 base; unmatched junction bases: 10. The CDR3 has 18 amino acids. CDR1 MGHRA and CDR2 YSYEKL come from the germline V gene. CDR3 in amino acids: CASSHRSTSGGSQETQYF. For the CDR3, the DNA is TGCGCCAGCAGCCATCGGTCCACTAGCGGGGGTTCCCAAGAGACCCAGTACTTC.

This chain connects TRBV5-4 to TRBJ2-3; D is possibly TRBD1 (6 bases). Between the trimmed V and J ends, which lost 2 bases and 4 bases, there was a span of 14 bases. Germline assignment: CDR1 SGHNT and CDR2 YYREEE (reference sequence). The CDR3 runs 15 residues. CDR3 sequence (DNA): TGTGCCAGCAGCTTAGAACAGGGATGGGCAGATACGCAGTATTTT. Residues: CASSLEQGWADTQYF.

The rearrangement joins TRBV5-1 to TRBJ1-2; D perhaps matches TRBD1 (6 bases). The ends were cut back, 0 bases at V and 7 bases at J, with 19 bases in the middle. The CDR3 totals 16 residues. Per germline, CDR1 SGHRS and CDR2 YFSETQ. The CDR3 sequence: CASSLARGPTGGGYTF. CDR3 sequence (DNA): TGCGCCAGCAGCTTGGCACGGGGGCCGACAGGCGGTGGCTACACCTTC.

The V call is TRBV5-1, the J call TRBJ1-2; D possibly corresponds to TRBD1 (5 bases). CDR1 and CDR2 (germline): SGHRS, YFSETQ. V was clipped by 7 bases and J by 0 bases, with 25 bases between them. This CDR3 spans 18 amino acids. CDR3 sequence (DNA): TGCGCCAGCCGGGGGGGTATGGTCGAAGTAGACTCTAACTATGGCTACACCTTC. Its protein product is CASRGGMVEVDSNYGYTF.

The table lists this clone with a count of one. The rearrangement uses TRBV6-1 and TRBJ1-4; no clear D gene. Trimming removed 2 bases from V and 5 bases from J, with 12 bases in between. The CDR3 length is 15 residues. Germline V gives CDR1 MNHNS, CDR2 SASEGT. CDR3: CASSEWAARNEKLFF. CDR3 DNA: TGTGCCAGCAGTGAATGGGCGGCCAGAAATGAAAAACTGTTTTTT.

This clone was seen more than once but under ten times. The rearrangement joins TRBV5-1 to TRBJ1-5; 8 bases align to TRBD1. Germline trimming cut 1 base from V and 2 bases from J; bases unmatched to any gene: 5. Germline CDR1 SGHRS, CDR2 YFSETQ. The CDR3 totals 16 residues. The CDR3 bases are TGCGCCAGCAGCTTGACTGGACAGGGAGGCAATCAGCCCCAGCATTTT. Amino acids: CASSLTGQGGNQPQHF.

V and J are TRBV18 and TRBJ2-7; TRBD1 matches at 10 bases. CDR1 and CDR2 (germline): KGHSH, LQKENI. V was pared by 0 bases and J by 1 base, with 3 bases of the junction left unmatched. The length of the CDR3 is 16 residues. CDR3 in amino acids: CASSPPMGQGSYEQYF. The CDR3 region has the DNA TGTGCCAGCTCACCACCGATGGGACAGGGGTCCTACGAGCAGTACTTC.

The rearrangement links TRBV5-8 to TRBJ2-3; tentative D call: TRBD2 (5 bases). CDR1 SGHTS and CDR2 YDEGEE come from the germline V gene. The CDR3 contains 13 residues. The ends were cut back, 1 base at V and 3 bases at J, with 6 bases in the middle. CDR3 residues: CASSLRGTDTQYF. The CDR3 nucleotides read TGTGCCAGCAGCTTGCGAGGGACAGATACGCAGTATTTT. Complete variable domain (other parts from reference TRBV5-8 and TRBJ2-3): EAGVTQSPTHLIKTRGQQATLRCSPISGHTSVYWYQQALGLGLQFLLWYDEGEERNRGNFPPRFSGRQFPNYSSELNVNALELEDSALYLCASSLRGTDTQYFGPGTRLTVL.

This clone was counted only a few times. This chain joins TRBV5-1 and TRBJ1-1; unclear D gene. The V gene lost 4 bases and the J gene lost 0 bases, with 13 bases spanning the gap. The CDR3 extends over 15 amino acids. From germline, CDR1 is SGHRS and CDR2 YFSETQ. The CDR3 nucleotides are TGCGCCAGCAGCAGGACTGAGACTATGAACACTGAAGCTTTCTTT. Translation gives CASSRTETMNTEAFF.

The chain employs TRBV6-4 and TRBJ2-2, with 7 bases that match TRBD1. With V trimmed by 6 bases and J by 1 base, 8 bases remained unmatched. The CDR3 length is 16 residues. Germline V CDR1 and CDR2: MRHNA, SNTAGT. The CDR3 reads CASSSQGEMNTGELFF. CDR3 nucleotides: TGTGCCAGCAGCTCGCAGGGGGAAATGAACACCGGGGAGCTGTTTTTT.

This rearrangement joins TRBV10-2 to TRBJ2-7; 7 bases match TRBD2. This CDR3 spans 12 amino acids. V shed 8 bases and J 2 bases; nucleotides not matched to a gene: 3. Germline V gene data show CDR1 as WSHSY and CDR2 as SAAADI. CDR3 in amino acids: CASGGGAYEQYF. The CDR3 DNA reads TGCGCCAGCGGGGGGGGAGCCTACGAGCAGTACTTC.

This chain joins TRBV5-4 and TRBJ2-3; 9 nucleotides match TRBD1. The CDR3 extends over 14 amino acids. CDR1 is SGHNT, CDR2 YYREEE, per germline (reference sequence). V gave up 0 bases and J gave up 6 bases; unmatched junction bases: 2. The CDR3: CASSLGDRVDTQYF. As DNA, the CDR3 is TGTGCCAGCAGCTTGGGGGACAGGGTTGATACGCAGTATTTT.

The V call is TRBV18, the J call TRBJ1-3, with 7 nucleotides matching TRBD1. The CDR3 totals 15 residues. The V gene's germline CDR1 is KGHSH and CDR2 LQKENI. V lost 5 bases to trimming and J lost 4 bases; unmatched junction nucleotides: 8. As DNA, the CDR3 is TGTGCCAGCTCAACATACCGGGACAGAGGAAACACCATATATTTT. This gives the protein CASSTYRDRGNTIYF.

The J gene is TRBJ2-7, the V gene TRBV7-2; the match to TRBD2 covers 9 bases. The ends lost 4 bases at V and 0 bases at J; junction bases unmatched: 4. CDR3 length: 15 residues. Germline V gene sequence: CDR1 SGHTA, CDR2 FQGNSA. CDR3 protein: CASSSSGGFSYEQYF. The CDR3 DNA follows: TGTGCCAGCAGCTCAAGCGGGGGGTTCTCCTACGAGCAGTACTTC.

The V and J genes are TRBV6-6 and TRBJ2-7, with TRBD2 matching 13 bases. This CDR3 is 14 amino acids long. Trimming cost V 5 bases and J 7 bases; bases outside gene matches: 5. The germline V gene has CDR1 MNHNY and CDR2 SVGAGI (reference sequence). The CDR3 DNA sequence: TGTGCCAGCAGTGTGGGACTAGCGGGGCTGGAGCAGTACTTC. It is translated as CASSVGLAGLEQYF.

Details on this clone: One end of the junction varies from germline; a read error may be responsible. The V call is TRBV7-6, the J call TRBJ1-6; D is unclear. The germline V gene has CDR1 SGHVS and CDR2 FNYEAQ. The CDR3 extends over 13 amino acids. The CDR3 here is CASSLAQNSPLHF. The CDR3 nucleotides read TGTGCCAGCAGCCTAGCGCAGAATTCACCCCTCCACTTT.

In this sample, this clone turned up once. This chain connects TRBV12-5 to TRBJ1-5; D gene unclear. Germline CDR1 LGHNT, CDR2 FRNRAP. The CDR3 is 11 residues long. V dropped 3 bases and J dropped 8 bases, with 5 bases sitting between them. The CDR3 protein is CASGLGEPQHF. The CDR3 DNA is TGTGCTAGTGGTTTAGGAGAGCCCCAGCATTTT.

The chain has TRBV15 and TRBJ2-3; perhaps TRBD1 as D (5 bases). The CDR3 covers 16 residues. The germline V gene encodes CDR1 LNHNV and CDR2 YYDKDF (reference sequence). Trimming cost V 0 bases and J 6 bases, with 16 bases left between them. The chain's CDR3 is CATSRDLWSGYDTQYF. Written as DNA, the CDR3 is TGTGCCACCAGCAGAGATCTTTGGTCAGGGTATGATACGCAGTATTTT.

This clone appeared a single time. The CDR3 region is CASSDNGGQHNEQFF. The CDR3 coding sequence is TGTGCCAGCAGTGACAACGGGGGGCAGCACAATGAGCAGTTCTTC. The V gene is TRBV6-4, the J gene TRBJ2-1, with D maybe TRBD2 (7 bases). From germline, CDR1 is MRHNA and CDR2 SNTAGT. Trimming stripped 2 bases from V and 5 bases from J, with 13 bases between. The CDR3 loop spans 15 amino acids.

J is TRBJ2-3 and V is TRBV5-5; 11 positions agree with TRBD2. The V gene's germline CDR1 is SGHKS and CDR2 YYEKEE (reference sequence). The CDR3 consists of 16 residues. The junction had 10 bases not matched to a gene; V was cut back by 4 bases and J by 6 bases. DNA of the CDR3: TGTGCCAGCAGCCCCGGACTAGCGGGTGCCCCGGATACGCAGTATTTT. Translation: CASSPGLAGAPDTQYF. The variable domain in full, completed from reference TRBV5-5 and TRBJ2-3, reads DAGVTQSPTHLIKTRGQQVTLRCSPISGHKSVSWYQQVLGQGPQFIFQYYEKEERGRGNFPDRFSARQFPNYSSELNVNALLLGDSALYLCASSPGLAGAPDTQYFGPGTRLTVL.

V is TRBV29-1 and J is TRBJ1-2, with 7 bases identical to TRBD1. The J segment lost 1 base and the V segment lost 5 bases, leaving 4 bases of the junction unmatched. CDR3 length equals 13 residues. The germline V gene encodes CDR1 SQVTM and CDR2 ANQGSEA. The CDR3 DNA reads as TGCAGCGTTAATACAGGGGATAACTATGGCTACACCTTC. Translating it yields CSVNTGDNYGYTF. Complete variable domain (other parts from reference TRBV29-1 and TRBJ1-2): SAVISQKPSRDICQRGTSLTIQCQVDSQVTMMFWYRQQPGQSLTLIATANQGSEATYESGFVIDKFPISRPNLTFSTLTVSNMSPEDSSIYLCSVNTGDNYGYTFGSGTRLTVV.

The chain uses TRBV30 and TRBJ1-1, with 9 bases identical to TRBD1. The CDR3 is 15 residues long. The V and J ends lost 2 bases and 4 bases, in that order; junction bases with no gene match: 8. Germline V gives CDR1 GTSNPN, CDR2 SVGIG (reference sequence). The chain's CDR3 is CAWSRLTGGGTEAFF. CDR3 DNA sequence: TGTGCCTGGAGTCGCCTGACAGGGGGAGGCACTGAAGCTTTCTTT.